This T cell receptor (beta chain) was sequenced during a study of cytomegalovirus exposure and HLA in healthy donors (dated by TCRdb to about 2017). Context from the whole study: According to a later analysis, the roughly 120 validation repertoires were produced on the same platform as the roughly 600 repertoires of the first cohort. In addition to the first cohort of about 650 subjects, a separate validation cohort of about 120 different subjects was used. The study aimed to test whether signatures of past pathogen exposure could be identified by cataloging public T cell receptors. To predict cytomegalovirus infection status, the study brought together high-throughput TCR immunosequencing, statistical association of individual TCRs with disease status, and machine learning.

Including the terminal cysteine and phenylalanine, the CDR3 comprises 14 residues. Here the CDR3 DNA is all that survives: 42 bases in frame from base 1. Relative to germline, V is missing 5 bases and J is missing 0 bases, with 3 bases of the junction outside any gene match. Per the germline V gene (reference sequence), MNHNY is the CDR1 and SVGAGI is the CDR2. What the study reported, not specific to this receptor: A few of the identified cytomegalovirus-associated TCR beta chains were confirmed in vitro to be specific for cytomegalovirus antigens. A later analysis lacked HLA typing for the validation cohort, so it scored co-occurrence in that cohort across all 130 or so repertoires. According to the authors, the approach could potentially be generalized to other disease states and immunological phenotypes. Subsequent analysis determined that TCRs grouped into clusters in the first cohort also showed a tendency toward co-occurrence across the roughly 120 validation repertoires, and approximately 94% of cluster scores exceeded 0. The classifier was reported to diagnose cytomegalovirus status with high specificity and sensitivity in both the original cohort and the validation cohort. In the study, 150 to 200 TCR beta chains were listed as associated with cytomegalovirus. Across donors, most TCR sequences were observed very rarely, whereas some public TCRs were present in many individuals.

Library preparation used the immunoSEQ multiplex PCR assay. Processing in the source paper ran as follows. A statistical classification framework was developed to diagnose cytomegalovirus status using the catalog of TCR beta chain sequences. Entries here come from immuneACCESS through TCRdb and include only in-frame sequences with V and J called. Some clones fail to appear in such tables; in the studies checked, an unresolved V gene covers under half of the shortfall, and the cause of the remainder is unknown. V and J calls and clone size are copied from that table; D and trimming were computed from the DNA. The sample profile shows some 290,000 clones; 88% of them were found once. The leading ten clones occupy around 1% of the sample. With respect to this clone: The antigen it binds to is not known. It has no much larger one-base neighbor in the sample; base qualities were not kept.

The donors belonged to the validation cohort of roughly 120 subjects, which was separate from the approximately 700-subject first cohort. What was sequenced was PBMCs. The V and J genes are TRBV6-6 and TRBJ2-7, with TRBD1 matching 8 junction bases. This sequence originates from a young man in good health and CMV-seronegative. The CDR3 is CASSMDRVSYEQYF. The DNA is TGTGCCAGCAGTATGGACAGGGTCTCCTACGAGCAGTACTTC.